This entry lists 17 T cell receptor beta chains sequenced from one sample in a study of blood T cell repertoires in COVID-19. Sequencing was performed with immunoSEQ multiplex PCR; in TCRdb, only in-frame clones are kept and a portion is missing. The top ten hold roughly 7.9% of the sample, which has under 250,000 clones, over 70% seen once. Material: peripheral blood. These receptors originate from a woman aged 80 or older with acute or convalescent COVID-19.

DNA of the CDR3: TGCGCCAGCAGCCTCGGGACTAGCGGAACAGATACGCAGTATTTT. It yields the protein CASSLGTSGTDTQYF. This rearrangement joins TRBV5-1 to TRBJ2-3, with 11 bases fitting TRBD2. CDR3 length equals 15 residues. Germline V gene sequence: CDR1 SGHRS, CDR2 YFSETQ. The J segment lost 3 bases and the V segment lost 4 bases, leaving 4 bases of the junction unmatched.

In its sample, this clone was seen once. V is TRBV28 and J is TRBJ1-2; 9 nucleotides align to TRBD1. Unmatched junction bases numbered 11, after V lost 6 bases and J lost 3 bases. Per the germline V gene, CDR1 is MDHEN and CDR2 is SYDVKM. The CDR3 sequence is 16 residues long. As DNA, the CDR3 is TGTGCCAGCAGACCGCCCCCGGGACAGGGAGACTATGGCTACACCTTC. This sequence encodes CASRPPPGQGDYGYTF.

The CDR3 DNA reads as TGCGCCAGCAGCCAAGATCGGCAGGGGGTGGGAACTAATGAAAAACTGTTTTTT. Protein: CASSQDRQGVGTNEKLFF. This chain joins TRBV4-1 and TRBJ1-4, with 7 bases identical to TRBD1. The CDR3 runs to 18 residues. CDR1 and CDR2 (germline): MGHRA, YSYEKL. J lost 1 base, V lost 0 bases, and 8 bases had no gene match.

The chain is built from TRBV3-1 (or the pseudogene TRBV3-2) and TRBJ1-2, with D possibly matching TRBD1 (6 bases). This CDR3 has 15 amino acids. Trimming shortened V by 2 bases and J by 7 bases, and 17 bases separated the two germline ends. Looked up from germline, CDR1 is LGHDT and CDR2 is YNNKEL (reference sequence). The DNA of the CDR3 is TGTGCCAGCAGCCAACCCTCAGTAGGGGGTCTTGGCTACACCTTC. Translating it yields CASSQPSVGGLGYTF.

The chain is built from TRBV3-1 (or the pseudogene TRBV3-2) and TRBJ2-5; D perhaps matches TRBD2 (6 bases). Germline V gives CDR1 LGHDT, CDR2 YNNKEL (reference sequence). This CDR3 spans 14 amino acids. Trimming took off 1 base at V and 7 bases at J, with 13 bases between the two ends. The CDR3 sequence: CASSQGDSRPTQYF. DNA for the CDR3: TGTGCCAGCAGCCAAGGGGACTCCCGGCCGACCCAGTACTTC.

The rearrangement joins TRBV18 to TRBJ1-2; 7 bases map to TRBD1. CDR3 size: 15 residues. The trim removed 0 bases at V and 7 bases at J, leaving 8 bases unmatched. CDR1 is KGHSH and CDR2 is LQKENI in the germline V gene. CDR3 in amino acids: CASSPPTGRKGGYTF. As DNA, the CDR3 is TGTGCCAGCTCACCACCGACAGGGCGAAAGGGTGGCTACACCTTC.

The V gene is TRBV2, the J gene TRBJ1-2, with 7 bases identical to TRBD1. J gave up 8 bases and V 6 bases, and 15 bases lay outside the gene matches. CDR3 size: 15 residues. Germline values: CDR1 SNHLY, CDR2 FYNNEI. The chain's CDR3 is CASSPPRGTGVGYTF. Written as DNA, the CDR3 is TGTGCCAGCAGCCCCCCTCGAGGAACAGGGGTCGGCTACACCTTC.

CDR3 amino acids: CASSIGTGAFSGNTIYF. The CDR3 region has the DNA TGTGCCAGCAGCATCGGGACAGGGGCGTTCTCTGGAAACACCATATATTTT. V usage is TRBV7-3 and J usage is TRBJ1-3, with 10 bases matching TRBD1. V was clipped by 5 bases and J by 0 bases; unmatched bases: 7. Germline assignment: CDR1 SGHTA and CDR2 FQGTGA. The CDR3 covers 17 residues.

The rearrangement links TRBV7-9 to TRBJ2-2, with D perhaps matching TRBD1 (5 bases). With 5 bases removed from V and 7 bases from J, the gap between germline ends came to 17 bases. The CDR3 extends over 15 amino acids. Germline CDR1 is SEHNR and CDR2 is FQNEAQ (reference sequence). CDR3 region: CASSGRTSWDGELFF. DNA for the CDR3: TGTGCCAGCAGCGGACGGACATCATGGGACGGGGAGCTGTTTTTT. Full variable domain (outside the CDR3, taken from reference TRBV7-9 and TRBJ2-2): DTGVSQNPRHKITKRGQNVTFRCDPISEHNRLYWYRQTLGQGPEFLTYFQNEAQLEKSRLLSDRFSAERPKGSFSTLEIQRTEQGDSAMYLCASSGRTSWDGELFFGEGSRLTVL.

This clone was counted a few times. The rearrangement joins TRBV10-3 to TRBJ1-1; 8 bases align to TRBD1. This CDR3 is 15 amino acids long. Trimming removed 3 bases from V and 4 bases from J; junction bases left unmatched: 7. Germline lookup yields CDR1 ENHRY and CDR2 SYGVKD. CDR3: CAISDPDREGTEAFF. The DNA of the CDR3 is TGTGCCATCAGTGACCCGGACAGGGAGGGCACTGAAGCTTTCTTT.

The CDR3 sequence is CSASPSGGVSYEQYF. CDR3 DNA sequence: TGCAGTGCTAGTCCTAGCGGGGGGGTCTCCTACGAGCAGTACTTC. The chain links TRBV20-1 to TRBJ2-7; 12 nucleotides agree with TRBD2. Looked up from germline, CDR1 is DFQATT and CDR2 is SNEGSKA (reference sequence). J lost 0 bases, V lost 3 bases, and 3 bases had no gene match. This CDR3 has 15 residues.

The rearrangement joins TRBV6-1 to TRBJ1-2, with D possibly matching TRBD1 (5 bases). The V gene lost 0 bases and the J gene lost 7 bases, with 9 bases spanning the gap. The CDR3 has 13 residues. The germline V gene has CDR1 MNHNS and CDR2 SASEGT. CDR3 nucleotide sequence: TGTGCCAGCAGTGAAGCAGGGGTTGCTGGCTACACCTTC. Its protein is CASSEAGVAGYTF.

The J gene is TRBJ2-5, the V gene TRBV18; D is perhaps TRBD2 (5 bases). This CDR3 spans 16 amino acids. Deletions cut 4 bases from V and 2 bases from J, with 17 bases between. Germline CDR1 is KGHSH and CDR2 is LQKENI. CDR3 region: CASSRDLGDRQETQYF. The CDR3 DNA sequence: TGTGCCAGCTCACGTGACTTGGGAGACCGTCAAGAGACCCAGTACTTC.

This clone occurred a few times. V gene TRBV11-2 combines with J gene TRBJ1-2, with D maybe TRBD1 (6 bases). V was pared by 10 bases and J by 0 bases, with 9 bases between. Germline CDR1 and CDR2: SGHAT and FQNNGV. The CDR3 totals 12 residues. CDR3 sequence reads: CATAGANYGYTF. The DNA of the CDR3 is TGTGCCACCGCAGGGGCTAACTATGGCTACACCTTC.

J is TRBJ2-1 and V is TRBV7-2, with TRBD2 matching over 13 bases. This CDR3 has 15 amino acids. The trim removed 1 base at V and 15 bases at J, leaving 9 bases unmatched. Germline V gene data show CDR1 as SGHTA and CDR2 as FQGNSA. CDR3 DNA sequence: TGTGCCAGCAGCTTAGTCGTCTCCACTAGCGGGGGGGTGTTCTTC. Encoded protein: CASSLVVSTSGGVFF.

The rearrangement links TRBV6-5 to TRBJ2-1; D not resolved. V was clipped by 7 bases and J by 3 bases, with 16 bases between them. The CDR3 runs to 15 residues. Germline CDR1 and CDR2: MNHEY and SVGAGI. CDR3 in amino acids: CASTIPGSLYNEQFF. CDR3 nucleotide sequence: TGTGCCAGCACCATTCCGGGTTCCCTCTACAATGAGCAGTTCTTC.

V gene TRBV7-9 combines with J gene TRBJ2-7; 9 bases fit TRBD1. This CDR3 spans 16 amino acids. J was trimmed by 2 bases and V by 2 bases; bases with no gene match: 7. Germline V gives CDR1 SEHNR, CDR2 FQNEAQ (reference sequence). In DNA, the CDR3 is TGTGCCAGCAGCTTAATGGCAGGACAGGGGCCCTACGAGCAGTACTTC. Translating it yields CASSLMAGQGPYEQYF. Full variable domain (outside the CDR3, taken from reference TRBV7-9 and TRBJ2-7): DTGVSQNPRHKITKRGQNVTFRCDPISEHNRLYWYRQTLGQGPEFLTYFQNEAQLEKSRLLSDRFSAERPKGSFSTLEIQRTEQGDSAMYLCASSLMAGQGPYEQYFGPGTRLTVT.